These 6 T cell receptor beta chains came from one sample sequenced in a study of graft-versus-host responses after intestinal transplantation. The table came from immunoSEQ multiplex PCR; TCRdb's copy has only in-frame clones and leaves some out. The top ten clones hold under 1.5% of a sample with 70,000 to 80,000 clones, about 90% of them seen once. Their antigens are not known. The starting material was unstimulated CD8+ T cells sorted from spleen or lymph node cells, obtained before intestinal transplant. The receptor set was obtained from a human donor who received an intestinal transplant.

The chain couples TRBV6-1 to TRBJ1-1; 11 positions agree with TRBD1. With V trimmed by 1 base and J by 5 bases, 3 bases remained unmatched. The CDR3 runs 15 residues. Germline CDR1 MNHNS, CDR2 SASEGT. This CDR3 is CASSEVGQGGTEAFF. CDR3 DNA sequence: TGTGCCAGCAGTGAAGTGGGACAGGGGGGGACTGAAGCTTTCTTT.

In regard to this clone: The sample contains more than one DNA sequence encoding this CDR3. This chain uses TRBV27 with TRBJ2-7; 9 bases map to TRBD2. The germline gives CDR1 MNHEY, CDR2 SMNVEV (reference sequence). The CDR3 covers 12 residues. Germline trimming cut 6 bases from V and 5 bases from J; bases unmatched to any gene: 2. The CDR3 here is CASSQRGDEQYF. As DNA, the CDR3 is TGTGCCAGCAGCCAGCGGGGGGACGAGCAGTACTTC.

J is TRBJ2-1 and V is TRBV7-3, with D perhaps matching TRBD2 (7 bases). This CDR3 contains 15 residues. Trimming shortened V by 3 bases and J by 2 bases, and 11 bases separated the two germline ends. The germline CDR1 and CDR2 sequences are SGHTA and FQGTGA. The CDR3 DNA reads TGTGCCAGCAGCTTTGGGGAGGGGGCCTACAATGAGCAGTTCTTC. This codes for CASSFGEGAYNEQFF.

The chain joins TRBV6-1 to TRBJ2-7; D possibly corresponds to TRBD2 (6 bases). V lost 1 base, J lost 0 bases, and 13 bases lay in between. CDR3 length: 16 amino acids. The germline V gene has CDR1 MNHNS and CDR2 SASEGT. In DNA form, the CDR3 reads TGTGCCAGCAGTGAAGGGCGGGGTCTCGTCTCCTACGAGCAGTACTTC. Protein product: CASSEGRGLVSYEQYF.

J is TRBJ2-7 and V is TRBV7-6, with TRBD2 matching 9 bases. Germline V gene lookup returns CDR1 SGHVS and CDR2 FNYEAQ. V shed 4 bases and J 0 bases; nucleotides not matched to a gene: 4. The CDR3 is 15 amino acids. The CDR3 sequence: CASSSLAGSSYEQYF. CDR3 DNA sequence: TGTGCCAGCAGCTCGCTAGCGGGGAGCTCCTACGAGCAGTACTTC.

This CDR3 reads CASSSGLAPSPNTEAFF. CDR3 sequence (DNA): TGCGCCAGCAGCTCCGGACTCGCCCCGTCCCCGAACACTGAAGCTTTCTTT. The rearrangement links TRBV5-1 to TRBJ1-1; D is unresolved. The germline V and J ends were trimmed by 3 bases and 1 base, with 19 bases remaining between them. CDR3 size: 17 residues. Germline V gene lookup returns CDR1 SGHRS and CDR2 YFSETQ.